Included here is one TCR beta chain sequence, with context. Its antigen is unknown. Assay used: immunoSEQ multiplex PCR; TCRdb lists only in-frame clones, some missing. The sample lists tens of thousands of clones, more than 80% seen once, with 12% in the top ten. The data were obtained in a study of a mutant IDH1 vaccine in newly diagnosed glioma. Overall study context: Most had both radiotherapy and temozolomide beforehand; others had only one.

The CDR3 totals 14 residues. V was pared by 6 bases and J by 4 bases, with 15 bases between. CDR1 and CDR2 (germline): KGHSH, LQKENI. Documented time point: week 5, during vaccination. Vaccination used 300 ug of mutant IDH1 20-mer peptide per dose, with topical imiquimod. This chain joins TRBV18 and TRBJ1-1, with D maybe TRBD1 (5 bases). The starting material was PBMCs, obtained from a glioma patient whose treatment included an IDH1 peptide vaccine. The TCR originated in a man aged 45-60 years with glioma. In DNA, the CDR3 is TGTGCCAGCTCTCCGGGGCGAACTACCACTGAAGCTTTCTTT. This codes for CASSPGRTTTEAFF. The variable domain in full, with the rest retrieved from reference TRBV18 and TRBJ1-1, is NAGVMQNPRHLVRRRGQEARLRCSPMKGHSHVYWYRQLPEEGLKFMVYLQKENIIDESGMPKERFSAEFPKEGPSILRIQQVVRGDSAAYFCASSPGRTTTEAFFGQGTRLTVV.